The 3 T cell receptor beta chains listed next were all sequenced from one sample in a study of regulatory T cells in long-lasting Graves disease. The time point here: persistent/refractory GD, antithyroid drugs over 5 years with positive TRAb. Isolated PBMC RNA provided the starting material for the TCR library. Arm-PCR of CDR3 regions with iRepertoire HTBI primers generated TCR beta libraries. One entry per CDR3 protein results from TCRdb running MiXCR on the multiplex PCR reads. The sample has approximately 290,000 distinct CDR3 sequences; around a fifth are singletons. The material was peripheral blood mononuclear cells (PBMCs), obtained when the disease was refractory, from a patient treated with antithyroid drugs. The origin of the receptors is a female donor with Graves disease.

This clonotype was observed many times. The chain joins TRBV11-2 to TRBJ1-2; 9 nucleotides align to TRBD1. CDR1 is SGHAT and CDR2 is FQNNGV in the germline V gene. With 5 bases clipped from V and 6 bases from J, the junction kept 13 bases outside the gene matches. The length of the CDR3 is 16 residues. The CDR3 sequence is CASSASRSWDRDGYTF. Written as DNA, the CDR3 is TGTGCCAGCAGCGCCAGTCGATCTTGGGACAGGGATGGCTACACCTTC.

This clonotype was counted ten times or more. V usage is TRBV27 and J usage is TRBJ1-2, with TRBD1 identical over 10 bases. The CDR3 spans 13 residues. V trimming: 5 bases; J trimming: 7 bases; junction bases outside the gene matches: 4. Per germline, CDR1 MNHEY and CDR2 SMNVEV (reference sequence). In DNA form, the CDR3 reads TGTGCCAGCAGTCCGGGACAGGGGTCTGGCTACACCTTC. Translation gives CASSPGQGSGYTF.

This clonotype occurred a few times. The chain uses TRBV7-2 and TRBJ2-7; 7 bases fit TRBD1. The CDR3 extends over 15 amino acids. V gave up 3 bases and J gave up 2 bases; unmatched junction bases: 7. Per the germline V gene, CDR1 is SGHTA and CDR2 is FQGNSA. Here the CDR3 DNA reads TGTGCCAGCAGCTTGGAAAAAAGGGGGCCCTACGAGCAGTACTTC. It encodes CASSLEKRGPYEQYF. Complete variable domain (other parts from reference TRBV7-2 and TRBJ2-7): GAGVSQSPSNKVTEKGKDVELRCDPISGHTALYWYRQSLGQGLEFLIYFQGNSAPDKSGLPSDRFSAERTGGSVSTLTIQRTQQEDSAVYLCASSLEKRGPYEQYFGPGTRLTVT.